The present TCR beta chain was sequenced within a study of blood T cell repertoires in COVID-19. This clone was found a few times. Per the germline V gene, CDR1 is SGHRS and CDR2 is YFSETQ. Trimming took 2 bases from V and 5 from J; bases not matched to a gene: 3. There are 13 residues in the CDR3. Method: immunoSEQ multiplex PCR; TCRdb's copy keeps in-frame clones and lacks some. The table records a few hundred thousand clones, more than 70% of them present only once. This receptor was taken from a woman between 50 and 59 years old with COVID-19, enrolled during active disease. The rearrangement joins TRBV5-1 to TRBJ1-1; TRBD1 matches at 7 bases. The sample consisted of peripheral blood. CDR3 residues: CASSFWTGTEAFF. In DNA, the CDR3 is TGCGCCAGCAGCTTCTGGACAGGAACTGAAGCTTTCTTT.